The rows below give T cell receptor beta chains drawn from one sample of a study of OX40 agonist ivuxolimab in advanced cancers. TCRdb's copy holds only in-frame clones and misses some; the assay was immunoSEQ multiplex PCR. The sample holds roughly 45,000 clones, approximately 85% seen once. Here the sequenced sample was CD4+ or CD8+ T cells sorted from blood, taken in a trial of the OX40 agonist ivuxolimab. The receptors were gathered from an adult with an advanced solid tumor such as melanoma, head and neck, liver or kidney cancer. The CDR3 runs from the conserved cysteine through the conserved F or W. D genes are given only for firm matches. Clone sizes are given selectively: once, few, many, or a class where the clone is expanded.

size	V	J	D	DNA	CDR3
-	TRBV2	TRBJ1-1	-	TGTGCCAGCCTTCTAGAGGGATTGAACACTGAAGCTTTCTTT	CASLLEGLNTEAFF
-	TRBV11-3	TRBJ1-1	TRBD1	TGTGCCAGCAGCGCGCCGGGACAGGGGTCCCCTGAAGCTTTCTTT	CASSAPGQGSPEAFF
-	TRBV5-4	TRBJ2-3	TRBD1	TGTGCCAGCAGCCATCGGGACAGGGGGAACGCAGATACGCAGTATTTT	CASSHRDRGNADTQYF
once	TRBV14	TRBJ1-6	-	TGTGCCAGCAGCCGTACCCCCGGGACCTATAATTCACCCCTCCACTTT	CASSRTPGTYNSPLHF
-	TRBV29-1	TRBJ2-7	-	TGCAGCGTTGAGAGGACCGAATACGAGCAGTACTTC	CSVERTEYEQYF
few	TRBV5-1	TRBJ2-7	-	TGCGCCAGCAGCTTGGCCGGGACCCCCTACGAGCAGTACTTC	CASSLAGTPYEQYF
-	TRBV11-2	TRBJ2-3	-	TGTGCCAGCAGCTTAGGGGCAGGGTTGGATACGCAGTATTTT	CASSLGAGLDTQYF
once	TRBV11-2	TRBJ1-6	-	TGTGCCAGCAGCTCCTCCGCAGGGGAATATTCACCCCTCCACTTT	CASSSSAGEYSPLHF
-	TRBV4-3	TRBJ2-4	-	TGCGCCAGCAGCCAAAGGATTGTCGCGGAGGGACGGGTCAAAAACATTCAGTACTTC	CASSQRIVAEGRVKNIQYF
-	TRBV29-1	TRBJ1-1	-	TGCAGCGTCCGACCAGGGGTCTCGAACACTGAAGCTTTCTTT	CSVRPGVSNTEAFF
-	TRBV27	TRBJ2-3	-	TGTGCCAGCAGTGCCGCCCCGGGAAGGGGCACAGATACGCAGTATTTT	CASSAAPGRGTDTQYF
-	TRBV19	TRBJ1-4	TRBD1	TGTGCCAGTACTCAGACTCCAAGGACAGGGGGCTTTGAAAAACTGTTTTTT	CASTQTPRTGGFEKLFF
-	TRBV6-5	TRBJ1-1	-	TGTGCCAGCAGTTACACCAGGGCAAGGACTGAAGCTTTCTTT	CASSYTRARTEAFF
-	TRBV29-1	TRBJ1-1	TRBD1	TGCAGCGTTAGTGTCACGGGACAGGGCCCCTGGAACACTGAAGCTTTCTTT	CSVSVTGQGPWNTEAFF
-	TRBV6-5	TRBJ1-5	-	TGTGCCAGCAGTTCCCTGGGGGGTAGCAATCAGCCCCAGCATTTT	CASSSLGGSNQPQHF
-	TRBV9	TRBJ2-1	TRBD1	TGTGCCAGCAGCGTACCCGGGACAGGCCACAATGAGCAGTTCTTC	CASSVPGTGHNEQFF
-	TRBV19	TRBJ1-1	-	TGTGCCGGTAGAGACACAGGGCCCACCACTGAAGCTTTCTTT	CAGRDTGPTTEAFF
-	TRBV7-2	TRBJ2-7	-	TGTGCCAGCAGCGGCGACGGTGGGGCCTCCTACGAGCAGTACTTC	CASSGDGGASYEQYF
-	TRBV6-5	TRBJ2-5	TRBD2	TGTGCCGCTAGGGGACTAGCGGGGGAAAAGACCCAGTACTTC	CAARGLAGEKTQYF
-	TRBV6-5	TRBJ1-4	TRBD1	TGTGCCAGCAGTTACGCGGGACAGGGGAATGAAAAACTGTTTTTT	CASSYAGQGNEKLFF
-	TRBV15	TRBJ1-4	-	TGTGCCACCAGCACCCCCGGACCTAATGAAAAACTGTTTTTT	CATSTPGPNEKLFF
-	TRBV5-6	TRBJ2-1	-	TGTGCCAGCAGCTTGCTAACGGCGGGGTCTGAGCAGTTCTTC	CASSLLTAGSEQFF
-	TRBV6-6	TRBJ1-2	TRBD1	TGTGCCAGCAGTCCCCGACAGGGCCCCGGCTACACCTTC	CASSPRQGPGYTF
-	TRBV6-5	TRBJ2-6	-	TGTGCCAGCAGGGAACCCTCTGGGGCCAACGTCCTGACTTTC	CASREPSGANVLTF
-	TRBV7-2	TRBJ2-7	-	TGTGCCAGCAGCGGGGCAGTCCTAACCCACGAGCAGTACTTC	CASSGAVLTHEQYF
-	TRBV4-2	TRBJ1-2	-	TGTGCCAGCAGCCAAGGGGAGGGGGGCCCTGGCTACACCTTC	CASSQGEGGPGYTF
-	TRBV9	TRBJ2-6	-	TGTGCCAGCAGCGTAGGGGTTTTTGGAGGCTCTGGGGCCAACGTCCTGACTTTC	CASSVGVFGGSGANVLTF
-	TRBV5-7	TRBJ2-1	-	TGTGCCGGATCTTCCCGGCAGCTAGTCCAGACCTACAATGAGCAGTTCTTC	CAGSSRQLVQTYNEQFF
-	TRBV6-5	TRBJ1-5	-	TGTGCCAGCACCACCTCGGCTTATAGCAATCAGCCCCAGCATTTT	CASTTSAYSNQPQHF
-	TRBV4-2	TRBJ2-2	TRBD2	TGTGCCAGCAGCCACCCAGCGGGGGGGACCACCGGGGAGCTGTTTTTT	CASSHPAGGTTGELFF
-	TRBV9	TRBJ1-1	-	TGTGCCAGCAGCCCTCGGGAGGGGCACACTGAAGCTTTCTTT	CASSPREGHTEAFF
once	TRBV6-5	TRBJ1-1	-	TGTGCCAGCAGTTACGCCCCTGAAGGGACTGAAGCTTTCTTT	CASSYAPEGTEAFF
-	TRBV19	TRBJ2-3	-	TGTGCCAGTAGTAACCGGGACCAATTAGGCACAGATACGCAGTATTTT	CASSNRDQLGTDTQYF
-	TRBV5-1	TRBJ2-3	TRBD2	TGCGCCAGCAGCTTGGTTCGAAGCGGGAGTGGCACCGATACGCAGTATTTT	CASSLVRSGSGTDTQYF
-	TRBV4-2	TRBJ1-3	-	TGTGCCAGCAGCCAACAGATTGCTGGAAACACCATATATTTT	CASSQQIAGNTIYF
-	TRBV5-1	TRBJ2-6	-	TGCGCCAGCAGCTTGGTGGAGGCTGGGGCCAACGTCCTGACTTTC	CASSLVEAGANVLTF
-	TRBV6-6	TRBJ2-7	-	TGTGCCAGCAGTTACTCCGGGGGCTTCGAGCAGTACTTC	CASSYSGGFEQYF
-	TRBV28	TRBJ2-2	-	TGTGCCAGCAGTTTATTTTCAGGGACGAACACCGGGGAGCTGTTTTTT	CASSLFSGTNTGELFF
-	TRBV19	TRBJ1-2	-	TGTGCCAGTAGGGGGCTGGGCAGCTCTGGGATGGTCTATGGCTACACCTTC	CASRGLGSSGMVYGYTF
once	TRBV27	TRBJ1-5	TRBD1	TGTGCCAGCAGGACAGGGGGACAGCCCCAGCATTTT	CASRTGGQPQHF
-	TRBV5-1	TRBJ2-1	-	TGCGCCAGCAGCTTGTCTGGGAGCTCCTACAATGAGCAGTTCTTC	CASSLSGSSYNEQFF